This T cell receptor (beta chain) is drawn from a study of identical twins. This CDR3 has 13 residues. CDR1 is SGHVS and CDR2 is FQNEAQ in the germline V gene. The V gene lost 6 bases and the J gene lost 5 bases, with 12 bases spanning the gap. TCRdb re-called the 5' RACE reads through MiXCR, storing one row per CDR3 protein. Of 350,000 or so distinct CDR3 sequences listed, approximately 9.1% are singletons. This TCR came from a woman aged 45-59 years in good health. The chain employs TRBV7-8 and TRBJ2-3; unclear D gene. The sequenced sample consisted of naive T cells sorted from blood. The CDR3 sequence is CASREQFLDTQYF. The CDR3 DNA reads TGTGCCAGCAGGGAGCAGTTTTTAGATACGCAGTATTTT.